This entry describes one T cell receptor beta chain. Its antigen remains unknown. This specimen comes from a study of CD4+ T cells in melanoma. Study-level results: Reportedly, melanoma neoantigen-specific CD4+ T cells showed varied differentiation states.

Only in-frame clones appear in the TCRdb table, and some are missing; sequencing was by immunoSEQ multiplex PCR. Counted here are 15,000 to 20,000 clones, under 90% occurring once; the ten biggest clones make up approximately 5.4%. V trimming: 4 bases; J trimming: 1 base; junction bases outside the gene matches: 3. This CDR3 comprises 14 residues. The germline CDR1 and CDR2 sequences are SGHRS and YFSETQ. What was sequenced was cells from a culture (not recorded whether cultured in vitro). The chain carries TRBV5-1 and TRBJ2-3; 7 bases fit TRBD2. This sequence originates from a human donor with melanoma. The CDR3 DNA follows: TGCGCCAGCAGCAGCCTAGCGGGCACAGATACGCAGTATTTT. Amino acid sequence: CASSSLAGTDTQYF.